The sequence of this T cell receptor (beta chain) was determined in a study of spatial heterogeneity in lung cancer. Across the whole study: Sequences of the beta chain were consistently detected in greater numbers than alpha-chain sequences.

There are many counts of this clonotype. Each TCR cDNA molecule bore a unique molecular identifier. Via MiXCR, TCRdb re-called the 5' RACE reads, giving one row per CDR3 protein. The sample yields about 50,000 distinct CDR3 sequences, 7.6% seen once. Time point noted: sample taken at primary tumor resection. Without sorting, whole RNA was sequenced from tumor, nontumor lung or frozen PBMC. With 5 bases removed from V and 1 base from J, the gap between germline ends came to 12 bases. The CDR3 contains 15 residues. Germline V gene sequence: CDR1 PRHDT, CDR2 FYEKMQ (reference sequence). The chain couples TRBV13 to TRBJ2-1; weak D call: TRBD1 (6 bases). The TCR sequence derives from a female donor with early-stage non-small cell lung cancer. This material consisted of PBMCs, taken at surgery. CDR3 in DNA: TGTGCCAGCAGCCCACCCGACAGGTCCTACAATGAGCAGTTCTTC. Amino acids: CASSPPDRSYNEQFF.